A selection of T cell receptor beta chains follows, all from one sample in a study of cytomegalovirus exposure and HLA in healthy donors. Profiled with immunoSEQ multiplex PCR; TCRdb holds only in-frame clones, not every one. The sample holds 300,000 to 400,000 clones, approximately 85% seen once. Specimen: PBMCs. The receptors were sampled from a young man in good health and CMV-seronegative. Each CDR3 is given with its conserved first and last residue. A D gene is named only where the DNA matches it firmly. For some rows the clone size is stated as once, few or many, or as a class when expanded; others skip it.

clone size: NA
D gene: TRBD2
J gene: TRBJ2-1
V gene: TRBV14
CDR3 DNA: TGTGCCAGCAGCCAAGGACTAGCGGGGACTTACAATGAGCAGTTCTTC
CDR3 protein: CASSQGLAGTYNEQFF

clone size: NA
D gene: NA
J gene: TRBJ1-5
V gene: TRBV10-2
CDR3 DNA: TGCGCCAGCAGTGATAAAACATTAAATCAGCCCCAGCATTTT
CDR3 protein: CASSDKTLNQPQHF

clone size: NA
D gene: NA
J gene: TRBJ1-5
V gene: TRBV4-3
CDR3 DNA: TGCGCCAGCAGCCAAGTCAGGGCGTATCAGCCCCAGCATTTT
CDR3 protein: CASSQVRAYQPQHF

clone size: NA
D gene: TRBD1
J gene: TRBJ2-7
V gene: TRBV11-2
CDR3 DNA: TGTGCCAGCAGCTTAGGGTGGGACAGGGGCTCCTACGAGCAGTACTTC
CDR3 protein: CASSLGWDRGSYEQYF

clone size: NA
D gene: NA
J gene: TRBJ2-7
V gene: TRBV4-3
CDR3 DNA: TGCGCCAGCAGCCACCTACGGGGGTACGAGCAGTACTTC
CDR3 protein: CASSHLRGYEQYF

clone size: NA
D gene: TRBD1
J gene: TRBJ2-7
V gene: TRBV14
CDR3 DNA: TGTGCCAGCAGCCGAATTCCCGGGGCAGGGGGCTACGAGCAGTACTTC
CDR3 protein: CASSRIPGAGGYEQYF

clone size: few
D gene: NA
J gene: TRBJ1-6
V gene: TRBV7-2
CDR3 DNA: TGTGCCAGCAGCTTAGTGCAGAATTCACCCCTCCACTTT
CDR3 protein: CASSLVQNSPLHF

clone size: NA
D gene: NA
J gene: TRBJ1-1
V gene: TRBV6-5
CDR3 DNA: TGTGCCAGCAGTTCAGGGGAGAACACTGAAGCTTTCTTT
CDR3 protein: CASSSGENTEAFF

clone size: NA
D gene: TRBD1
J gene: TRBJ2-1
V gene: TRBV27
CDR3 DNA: TGTGCCAGCATCCCTCTGGGGACAGGGACGTACAATGAGCAGTTCTTC
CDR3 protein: CASIPLGTGTYNEQFF

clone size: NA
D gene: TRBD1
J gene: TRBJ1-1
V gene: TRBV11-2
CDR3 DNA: TGTGCCAGCAGCCCAGGGGGAGGAGAAGCTTTCTTT
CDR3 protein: CASSPGGGEAFF